This TCR beta chain originates from a study of T-cell memory formation after mild COVID-19. Findings and limits, study-wide: Memory sampled before infection contained some responding clones, suggesting cross-reactive memory joined.

MiXCR, applied by TCRdb to the 5' RACE reads, yields one record per CDR3 protein. Altogether around 440,000 distinct CDR3 sequences are present, 18% being singletons, with the ten largest covering roughly an eighth. The count of this clonotype is one. Its cognate antigen is unknown. V lost 2 bases to trimming and J lost 1 base; unmatched junction nucleotides: 8. This CDR3 comprises 18 residues. CDR1 and CDR2 from the germline V gene are MGHDK and SYGVNS. The receptor was isolated from an adult woman who had mild COVID-19 (a few samples of this study predate the infection). Cell type and time point are not known. This sequence joins TRBV25-1 and TRBJ2-6; 7 nucleotides line up with TRBD1. Sequences were obtained from PBMCs or a T cell subset sorted from them (not recorded which). CDR3 coding DNA: TGTGCCAGCAGTGAACAGACAGGGTCCGTATCTGGGGCCAACGTCCTGACTTTC. Amino acids: CASSEQTGSVSGANVLTF.